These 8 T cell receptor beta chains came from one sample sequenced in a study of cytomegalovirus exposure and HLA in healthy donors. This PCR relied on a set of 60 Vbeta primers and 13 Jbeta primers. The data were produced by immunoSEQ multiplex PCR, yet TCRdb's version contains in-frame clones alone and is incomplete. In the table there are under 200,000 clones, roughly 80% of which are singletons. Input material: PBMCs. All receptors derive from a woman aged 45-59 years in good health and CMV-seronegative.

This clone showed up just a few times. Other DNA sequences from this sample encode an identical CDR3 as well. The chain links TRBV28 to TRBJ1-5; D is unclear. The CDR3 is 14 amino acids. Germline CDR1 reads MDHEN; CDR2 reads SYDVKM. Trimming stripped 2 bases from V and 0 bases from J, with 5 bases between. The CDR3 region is CASSLTGSNQPQHF. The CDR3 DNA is TGTGCCAGCAGTTTAACCGGTAGCAATCAGCCCCAGCATTTT.

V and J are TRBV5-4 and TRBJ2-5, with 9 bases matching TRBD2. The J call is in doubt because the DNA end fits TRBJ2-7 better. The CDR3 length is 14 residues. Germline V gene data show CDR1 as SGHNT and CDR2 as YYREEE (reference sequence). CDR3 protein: CASSLASGNYEQYF. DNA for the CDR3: TGTGCCAGCAGCTTGGCTAGCGGGAATTACGAGCAGTACTTC.

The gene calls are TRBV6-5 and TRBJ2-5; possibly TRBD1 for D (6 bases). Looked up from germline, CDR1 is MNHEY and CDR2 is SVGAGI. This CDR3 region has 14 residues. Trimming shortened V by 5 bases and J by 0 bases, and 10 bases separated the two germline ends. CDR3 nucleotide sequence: TGTGCCAGCAGTGCAGGACAGAACCAAGAGACCCAGTACTTC. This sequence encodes CASSAGQNQETQYF.

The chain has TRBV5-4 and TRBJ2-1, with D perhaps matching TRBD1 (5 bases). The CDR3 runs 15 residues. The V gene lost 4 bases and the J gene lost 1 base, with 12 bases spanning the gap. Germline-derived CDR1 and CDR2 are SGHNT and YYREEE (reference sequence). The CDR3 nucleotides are TGTGCCAGCAGCAAGGACACCGGATCCTACAATGAGCAGTTCTTC. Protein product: CASSKDTGSYNEQFF.

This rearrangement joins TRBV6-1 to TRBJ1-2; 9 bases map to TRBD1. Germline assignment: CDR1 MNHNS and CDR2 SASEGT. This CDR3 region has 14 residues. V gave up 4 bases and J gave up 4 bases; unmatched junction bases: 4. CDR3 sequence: CASSAQGAGYGYTF. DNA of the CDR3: TGTGCCAGCAGTGCACAGGGGGCCGGCTATGGCTACACCTTC.

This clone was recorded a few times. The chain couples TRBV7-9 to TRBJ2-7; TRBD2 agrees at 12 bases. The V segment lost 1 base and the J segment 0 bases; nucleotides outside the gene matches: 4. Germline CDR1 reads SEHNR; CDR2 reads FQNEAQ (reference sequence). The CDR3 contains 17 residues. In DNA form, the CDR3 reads TGTGCCAGCAGCTTAGAGCTAGCGGGGGGGGGCTCCTACGAGCAGTACTTC. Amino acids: CASSLELAGGGSYEQYF.

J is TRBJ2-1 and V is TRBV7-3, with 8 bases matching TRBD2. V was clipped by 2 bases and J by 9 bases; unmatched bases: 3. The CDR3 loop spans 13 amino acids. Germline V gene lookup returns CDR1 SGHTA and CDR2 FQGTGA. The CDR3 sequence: CASSLGTSAEQFF. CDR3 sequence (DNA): TGTGCCAGCAGCTTAGGGACTAGTGCTGAGCAGTTCTTC.

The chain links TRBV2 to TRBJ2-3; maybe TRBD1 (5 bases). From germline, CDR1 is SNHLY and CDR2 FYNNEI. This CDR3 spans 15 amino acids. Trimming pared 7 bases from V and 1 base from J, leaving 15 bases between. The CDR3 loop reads CASTSQGWGTDTQYF. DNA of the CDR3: TGTGCCAGCACTTCTCAGGGATGGGGCACAGATACGCAGTATTTT.